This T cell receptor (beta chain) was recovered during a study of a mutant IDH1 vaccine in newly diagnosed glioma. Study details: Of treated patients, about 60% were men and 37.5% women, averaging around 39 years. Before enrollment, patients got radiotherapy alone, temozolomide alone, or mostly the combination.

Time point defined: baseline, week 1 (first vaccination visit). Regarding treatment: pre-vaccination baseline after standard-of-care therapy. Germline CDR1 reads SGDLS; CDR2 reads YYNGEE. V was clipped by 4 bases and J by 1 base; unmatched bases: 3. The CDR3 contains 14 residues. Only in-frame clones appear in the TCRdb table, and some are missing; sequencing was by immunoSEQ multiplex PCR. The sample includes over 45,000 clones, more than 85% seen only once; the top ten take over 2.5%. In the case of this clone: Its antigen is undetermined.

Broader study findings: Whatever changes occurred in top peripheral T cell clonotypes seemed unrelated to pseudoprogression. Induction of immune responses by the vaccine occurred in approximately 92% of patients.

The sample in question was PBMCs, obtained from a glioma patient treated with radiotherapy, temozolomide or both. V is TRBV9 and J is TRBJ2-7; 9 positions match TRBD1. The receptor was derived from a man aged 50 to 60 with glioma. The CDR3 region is CASSLGQGSYEQYF. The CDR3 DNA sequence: TGTGCCAGCAGCCTCGGACAGGGGTCCTACGAGCAGTACTTC.